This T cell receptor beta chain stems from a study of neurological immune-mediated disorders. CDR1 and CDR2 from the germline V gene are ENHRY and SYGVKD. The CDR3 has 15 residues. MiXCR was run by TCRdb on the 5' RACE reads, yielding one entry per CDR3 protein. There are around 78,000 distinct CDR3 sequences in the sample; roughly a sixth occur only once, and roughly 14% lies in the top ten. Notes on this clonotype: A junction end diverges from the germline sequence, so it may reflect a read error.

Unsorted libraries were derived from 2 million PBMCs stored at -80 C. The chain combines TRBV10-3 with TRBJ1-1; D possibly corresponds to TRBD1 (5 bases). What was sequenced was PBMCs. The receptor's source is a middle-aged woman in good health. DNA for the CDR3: TGTGCCATGAGTGAGCTTTCTCAGGGTAACACTGAAGCTTTCTTT. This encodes CAMSELSQGNTEAFF.